The 4 T cell receptor beta chains reported below all come from one sample, sequenced in a study of blood T cell repertoires in COVID-19. Assay used: immunoSEQ multiplex PCR; TCRdb lists only in-frame clones, some missing. Of about 83,000 clones listed, 87% were seen once; the top ten hold around 3%. The sample consisted of peripheral blood. The origin of the receptors is a woman in her forties or fifties with active or convalescent COVID-19.

This clone has more than one count but fewer than ten. The chain is built from TRBV27 and TRBJ1-2, with 8 bases aligning to TRBD1. The CDR3 totals 16 residues. With V trimmed by 5 bases and J by 7 bases, 15 bases remained unmatched. Germline V gene sequence: CDR1 MNHEY, CDR2 SMNVEV (reference sequence). The CDR3 sequence: CASSITTGGPTGGYTF. The CDR3 nucleotides are TGTGCCAGCAGTATAACCACAGGGGGTCCCACCGGTGGCTACACCTTC.

The chain uses TRBV7-9 and TRBJ1-5; maybe TRBD1 (6 bases). Trimming cost V 5 bases and J 11 bases, with 22 bases left between them. The germline V gene encodes CDR1 SEHNR and CDR2 FQNEAQ (reference sequence). The CDR3 has 15 residues. The DNA of the CDR3 is TGTGCCAGCAGCCCCGCGGGGGGACATGGAAGGGCCCAGCATTTT. It encodes CASSPAGGHGRAQHF.

In this sample, this clone turned up a few times. The V gene is TRBV7-6, the J gene TRBJ1-6; 8 bases map to TRBD1. The germline CDR1 and CDR2 sequences are SGHVS and FNYEAQ. V dropped 7 bases and J dropped 7; count of bases not matched to a gene: 9. The CDR3 is 15 amino acids. CDR3 protein: CASKETRDRNSPLHF. The CDR3 nucleotides read TGTGCCAGCAAGGAGACCCGGGACAGGAATTCACCCCTCCACTTT.

This chain uses TRBV7-9 with TRBJ1-1; 7 nucleotides align to TRBD1. The V and J ends lost 5 bases and 0 bases, in that order; junction bases with no gene match: 3. The CDR3 length is 14 residues. Looked up from germline, CDR1 is SEHNR and CDR2 is FQNEAQ (reference sequence). CDR3 loop: CASSPGQMNTEAFF. Written as DNA, the CDR3 is TGTGCCAGCAGCCCGGGACAGATGAACACTGAAGCTTTCTTT.